These 14 T cell receptor beta chains originate from one sample sequenced in a study of T-cell reconstitution after alpha-beta-depleted transplantation in children. Unique molecular identifiers were incorporated during preparation of the TCRbeta library. TCRdb fed the PCR reads into MiXCR, producing one record per CDR3 protein. The sample consists of fewer than 750,000 distinct CDR3 sequences, around 23% of them appearing once. The sequencing used PBMCs, mostly from graft donor cells, collected 360 days after TCRalphabeta/CD19-depleted stem cell transplant. Source of these receptors: a boy in the first two years of life who had a stem cell transplant for acute myeloid leukemia, so the T cells may come from the graft donor.

This clonotype was counted many times. V is TRBV29-1 and J is TRBJ2-3; D might be TRBD2 (6 bases). Germline CDR1 SQVTM, CDR2 ANQGSEA. The CDR3 is 12 amino acids. With 3 bases removed from V and 5 bases from J, the gap between germline ends came to 9 bases. The CDR3 loop is CSVDVGGDTQYF. The CDR3 nucleotides are TGCAGCGTTGACGTGGGAGGAGATACGCAGTATTTT.

The rearrangement links TRBV21-1 to TRBJ1-2; the table calls TRBD1, which could not be checked here. TRBV21-1 is described as a pseudogene. The CDR3 has 16 amino acids. The CDR3 region is CASSKAGTGPEGGYTF. In DNA, the CDR3 is TGTGCCAGCAGCAAAGCGGGGACAGGCCCAGAGGGTGGCTACACCTTC.

This clonotype was detected a few times. The rearrangement joins TRBV15 to TRBJ1-1; D is unclear. Trimming took off 11 bases at V and 7 bases at J, with 17 bases between the two ends. The CDR3 covers 12 residues. The germline CDR1 and CDR2 sequences are LNHNV and YYDKDF (reference sequence). The CDR3 region is CASQPVPLEAFF. In DNA, the CDR3 is TGTGCCTCTCAGCCCGTCCCCCTTGAAGCTTTCTTT. Full variable domain (remainder filled in from reference TRBV15 and TRBJ1-1): DAMVIQNPRYQVTQFGKPVTLSCSQTLNHNVMYWYQQKSSQAPKLLFHYYDKDFNNEADTPDNFQSRRPNTSFCFLDIRSPGLGDTAMYLCASQPVPLEAFFGQGTRLTVV.

In DNA form, the CDR3 reads TGTGCCAGCAGCTTAGACCCGACGGGCTCTGGGGCCAACGTCCTGACTTTC. Encoded protein: CASSLDPTGSGANVLTF. This chain uses TRBV7-6 with TRBJ2-6; D is uncertain. The ends were cut back, 1 base at V and 0 bases at J, with 10 bases in the middle. Germline-derived CDR1 and CDR2 are SGHVS and FNYEAQ. This CDR3 contains 17 residues.

This chain links TRBV27 with TRBJ2-1; D unclear. Looked up from germline, CDR1 is MNHEY and CDR2 is SMNVEV (reference sequence). Trimming pared 5 bases from V and 3 bases from J, leaving 8 bases between. CDR3 length equals 13 residues. As DNA, the CDR3 is TGTGCCAGCAGTGTCGGACGCTACAATGAGCAGTTCTTC. Translation gives CASSVGRYNEQFF.

This clonotype was recorded at least ten times. Mismatch with germline at one junction end may stem from a read error. The chain carries TRBV7-9 and TRBJ1-2, with D tentatively TRBD1 (6 bases). The CDR3 totals 12 residues. Germline V gene lookup returns CDR1 SEHNR and CDR2 FQNEAQ (reference sequence). The CDR3 DNA reads TGTGCCAGCAGCTTAGAGGCGGGGGCGACACGTTTC. Translating gives CASSLEAGATRF.

This clonotype was seen at least ten times. V and J are TRBV5-1 and TRBJ2-1; TRBD2 is a possible D gene (5 bases). Trimming took 6 bases from V and 1 from J, leaving 14 bases between them. The CDR3 length is 15 residues. CDR1 and CDR2 (germline): SGHRS, YFSETQ. The CDR3 bases are TGCGCCAGCACCCGGATCGGGGTTTCCTACAATGAGCAGTTCTTC. Translation: CASTRIGVSYNEQFF.

This clonotype was seen many times. This chain joins TRBV20-1 and TRBJ2-7; D may be TRBD2 (7 bases). This CDR3 is built from 14 residues. V was clipped by 6 bases and J by 2 bases, with 17 bases between them. Germline CDR1 and CDR2: DFQATT and SNEGSKA (reference sequence). CDR3 amino acids: CSATWGGLAYEQYV. CDR3 sequence (DNA): TGCAGTGCCACTTGGGGGGGCCTTGCCTACGAGCAGTACGTC.

The V and J genes are TRBV28 and TRBJ2-5; 9 bases align to TRBD1. Per the germline V gene, CDR1 is MDHEN and CDR2 is SYDVKM. Trimming took 5 bases from V and 2 from J; bases not matched to a gene: 9. There are 16 residues in the CDR3. DNA of the CDR3: TGTGCCAGCAGTGGACAGGGGAGTCCAGGGCAAGAGACCCAGTACTTC. This gives the protein CASSGQGSPGQETQYF.

The table lists this clonotype with a few counts. One end of the junction is discordant with germline, which a read error may explain. This chain uses TRBV20-1 with TRBJ1-5, with D possibly TRBD1 on 5 matching bases. Germline V CDR1 and CDR2: DFQATT, SNEGSKA (reference sequence). The CDR3 is made up of 17 amino acids. The DNA of the CDR3 is TGCTGTGCTAAAAAACCGGGACCGGGAGGAAGCAATCAGCCCCAGCATTTT. It is translated as CCAKKPGPGGSNQPQHF.

The rearrangement uses TRBV27 and TRBJ1-2; D unclear. Germline loops: CDR1 MNHEY, CDR2 SMNVEV (reference sequence). The V end lost 8 bases, the J end lost 2 bases, and 12 bases lay between the germline ends. The CDR3 has 13 amino acids. The CDR3 loop reads CASRTLGNYGYTF. Here the CDR3 DNA reads TGTGCCAGCCGTACGCTGGGGAACTATGGCTACACCTTC.

This clonotype was recorded at least ten times. V and J are TRBV24-1 and TRBJ2-2, with 7 positions matching TRBD1. The length of the CDR3 is 15 residues. The junction had 3 bases not matched to a gene; V was cut back by 5 bases and J by 1 base. Looked up from germline, CDR1 is KGHDR and CDR2 is SFDVKD. The CDR3 DNA sequence: TGTGCCACCAGTGCCGGACAGGTGAACACCGGGGAGCTGTTTTTT. Translation: CATSAGQVNTGELFF.

The V and J genes are TRBV5-1 and TRBJ2-1; no definite D call. CDR3 length: 15 amino acids. Trimming removed 7 bases at V and 3 bases at J, with 17 bases between. In germline, CDR1 is SGHRS, CDR2 YFSETQ. CDR3 DNA: TGCGCCAGCGCCAATTCATGGGGTAGCTACAATGAGCAGTTCTTC. Translating it yields CASANSWGSYNEQFF.

The CDR3 is CSARSPTGRTNYGYTF. CDR3 DNA sequence: TGCAGTGCTAGAAGTCCGACAGGGCGGACGAACTATGGCTACACCTTC. This sequence joins TRBV20-1 and TRBJ1-2, with 7 bases that match TRBD1. With V trimmed by 2 bases and J by 2 bases, 11 bases remained unmatched. The CDR3 runs to 16 residues. CDR1 and CDR2 from the germline V gene are DFQATT and SNEGSKA (reference sequence).